Listed below are T cell receptor beta chains from one sample, sequenced in a study of blood T cell repertoires in COVID-19. Some clones are missing from TCRdb's copy, which holds only in-frame ones; the method was immunoSEQ multiplex PCR. The sample lists 360,000 or so clones; approximately 90% were seen once. The sequencing sample was made of peripheral blood. Receptors originate from an older woman with COVID-19, enrolled during active disease. Each CDR3 is given with its conserved first and last residue. D genes are given only for firm matches. Clone size is given for some rows only: seen once, a few or many times, or a class if the clone is expanded.

TRBD1	NA	TRBV9	16	TRBJ1-4	CASSASTGNRIEKLFF	TGTGCCAGCAGCGCCTCGACAGGGAATAGGATTGAAAAACTGTTTTTT
NA	NA	TRBV4-2	15	TRBJ2-1	CASSQFTGFYNEQFF	TGTGCCAGCAGCCAATTCACAGGGTTCTACAATGAGCAGTTCTTC
NA	few	TRBV7-9	14	TRBJ1-2	CASVGEDTNYGYTF	TGTGCCAGCGTAGGGGAAGATACTAACTATGGCTACACCTTC
TRBD1	NA	TRBV27	15	TRBJ2-5	CASSLMGQGQETQYF	TGTGCCAGCAGTTTAATGGGACAGGGTCAAGAGACCCAGTACTTC
NA	NA	TRBV6-5	14	TRBJ1-2	CASSHPRSSYGYTF	TGTGCCAGCAGCCATCCGCGGTCCTCATATGGCTACACCTTC
NA	NA	TRBV2	16	TRBJ1-1	CASSDGGAALNTEAFF	TGTGCCAGCAGTGATGGGGGGGCTGCCCTGAACACTGAAGCTTTCTTT
TRBD2	NA	TRBV11-3	15	TRBJ2-3	CASSRTSGFTDTQYF	TGTGCCAGCAGCCGGACTAGCGGCTTCACAGATACGCAGTATTTT
TRBD1	NA	TRBV6-5	16	TRBJ1-2	CASSYAPGQGNYGYTF	TGTGCCAGCAGTTACGCGCCGGGACAGGGAAACTATGGCTACACCTTC
NA	few	TRBV4-2	17	TRBJ1-3	CASSQSRGGMRGNTIYF	TGTGCCAGCAGCCAATCAAGGGGTGGTATGAGAGGAAACACCATATATTTT
NA	NA	TRBV19	14	TRBJ1-1	CASSIRNRGTEAFF	TGTGCCAGTAGTATTAGGAATAGGGGCACTGAAGCTTTCTTT
NA	NA	TRBV28	18	TRBJ2-3	CASSSTYLLAPSTDTQYF	TGTGCCAGCAGTTCTACCTACCTTCTAGCGCCGAGCACAGATACGCAGTATTTT
NA	NA	TRBV5-1	18	TRBJ2-6	CASSLYRAIGSGANVLTF	TGCGCCAGCAGCTTGTACAGGGCAATTGGCTCTGGGGCCAACGTCCTGACTTTC
NA	NA	TRBV7-4	16	TRBJ1-1	CASSATPGAECTEAFF	TGTGCCAGCAGCGCCACTCCAGGGGCTGAGTGCACTGAAGCTTTCTTT
NA	NA	TRBV5-1	15	TRBJ1-1	CASSRMTGGGTEAFF	TGCGCCAGCAGCCGTATGACCGGGGGAGGGACTGAAGCTTTCTTT
TRBD2	NA	TRBV11-1	16	TRBJ2-1	CASSLATSGEWNEQFF	TGTGCCAGCAGCTTAGCCACTAGCGGGGAATGGAATGAGCAGTTCTTC
TRBD2	NA	TRBV5-1	16	TRBJ2-5	CASSLAGTSGGETQYF	TGCGCCAGCAGCTTGGCCGGGACTAGCGGGGGAGAGACCCAGTACTTC
NA	NA	TRBV7-9	14	TRBJ2-7	CASSLLQGKNEQYF	TGTGCCAGCAGCTTACTCCAGGGGAAGAACGAGCAGTACTTC